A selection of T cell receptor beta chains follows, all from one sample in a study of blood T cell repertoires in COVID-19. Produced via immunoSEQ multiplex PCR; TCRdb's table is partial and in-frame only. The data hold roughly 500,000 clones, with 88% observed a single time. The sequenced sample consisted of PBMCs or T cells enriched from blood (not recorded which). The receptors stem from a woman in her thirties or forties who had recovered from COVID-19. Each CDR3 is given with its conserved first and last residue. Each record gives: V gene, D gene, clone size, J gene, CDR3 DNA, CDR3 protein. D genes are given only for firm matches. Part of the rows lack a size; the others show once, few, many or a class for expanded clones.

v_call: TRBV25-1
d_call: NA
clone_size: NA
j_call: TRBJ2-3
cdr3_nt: TGTGCCAGCAGTTCCGGGGTTAGCACAGATACGCAGTATTTT
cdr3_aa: CASSSGVSTDTQYF

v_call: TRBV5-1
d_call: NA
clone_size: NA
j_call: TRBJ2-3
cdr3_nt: TGCGCCAGCAGCTTGGGGGGCAGGGCTGAAGATACGCAGTATTTT
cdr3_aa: CASSLGGRAEDTQYF

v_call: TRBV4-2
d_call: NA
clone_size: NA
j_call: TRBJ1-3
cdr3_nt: TGTGCCAGCAGCCCCGTCCCCAGGGATGGAAACACCATATATTTT
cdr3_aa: CASSPVPRDGNTIYF

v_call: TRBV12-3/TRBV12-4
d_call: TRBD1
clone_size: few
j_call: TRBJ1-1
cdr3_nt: TGTGCCAGCAATGAGGGACAGGGCTCTGAAGCTTTCTTT
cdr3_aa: CASNEGQGSEAFF

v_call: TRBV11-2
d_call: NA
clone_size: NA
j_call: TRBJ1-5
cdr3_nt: TGTGCCAGCAGCTTAGGATTGGGTCGGGGCAATCAGCCCCAGCATTTT
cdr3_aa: CASSLGLGRGNQPQHF

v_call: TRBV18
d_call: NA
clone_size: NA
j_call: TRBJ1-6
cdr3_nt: TGTGCCAGCTCCCCTCCCGGACAGCGCCTTTCACCCCTCCACTTT
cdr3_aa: CASSPPGQRLSPLHF

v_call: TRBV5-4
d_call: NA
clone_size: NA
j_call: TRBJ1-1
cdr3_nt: TGTGCCAGCAGCTTGGCCCGGGGTGCGAACACTGAAGCTTTCTTT
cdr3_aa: CASSLARGANTEAFF

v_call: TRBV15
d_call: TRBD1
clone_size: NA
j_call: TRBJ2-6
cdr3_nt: TGTGCCACCAGCGATGGGACAGGCTCTGGGGCCAACGTCCTGACTTTC
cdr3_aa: CATSDGTGSGANVLTF

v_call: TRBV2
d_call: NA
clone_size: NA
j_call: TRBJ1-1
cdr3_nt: TGTGCCAGCAGTTGGGGGGGGAACACTGAAGCTTTCTTT
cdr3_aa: CASSWGGNTEAFF

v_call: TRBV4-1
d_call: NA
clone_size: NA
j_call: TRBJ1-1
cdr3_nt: TGCGCCAGCAGCCACGCCGCTGGTGGGGGGACTGAAGCTTTCTTT
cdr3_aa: CASSHAAGGGTEAFF

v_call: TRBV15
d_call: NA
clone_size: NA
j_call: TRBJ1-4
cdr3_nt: TGTGCCACCAGCAGATACCAGGCAACTAATGAAAAACTGTTTTTT
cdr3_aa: CATSRYQATNEKLFF

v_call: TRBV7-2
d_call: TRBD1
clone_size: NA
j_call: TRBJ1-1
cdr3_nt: TGTGCCAGCAGCCCACAGGGGAGCCGGGGTGCTTTCTTT
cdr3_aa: CASSPQGSRGAFF

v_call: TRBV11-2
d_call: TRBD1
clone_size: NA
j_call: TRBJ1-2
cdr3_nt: TGTGCCAGCAGCTTGGGGACAGGGGGTTCCTCGGGCTACACCTTC
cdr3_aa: CASSLGTGGSSGYTF

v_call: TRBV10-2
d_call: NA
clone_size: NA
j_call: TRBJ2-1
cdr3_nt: TGCGCCAGCAGTGCGGGAATACCTACGGATGAGCAGTTCTTC
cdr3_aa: CASSAGIPTDEQFF

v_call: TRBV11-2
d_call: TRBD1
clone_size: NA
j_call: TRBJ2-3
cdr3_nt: TGTGCCAGCAGCTTAGGGAACCTCAGGGGGAATACGCAGTATTTT
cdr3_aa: CASSLGNLRGNTQYF

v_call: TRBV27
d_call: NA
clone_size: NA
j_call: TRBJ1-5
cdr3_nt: TGTGCCAGCAGTTTTCACAATCAGCCCCAGCATTTT
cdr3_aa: CASSFHNQPQHF

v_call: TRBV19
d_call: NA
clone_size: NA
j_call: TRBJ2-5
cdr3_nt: TGTGCCAGTAGTATGGGGAGAAAAGAGACCCAGTACTTC
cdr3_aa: CASSMGRKETQYF

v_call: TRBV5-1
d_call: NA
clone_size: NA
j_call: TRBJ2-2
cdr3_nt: TGCGCCAGCAGCTTGGTAGGGGAAACCGGGGAGCTGTTTTTT
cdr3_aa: CASSLVGETGELFF

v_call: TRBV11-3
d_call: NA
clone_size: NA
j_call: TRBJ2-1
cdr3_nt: TGTGCCAGCAGCTTAGGAGACAATGAGCAGTTCTTC
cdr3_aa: CASSLGDNEQFF

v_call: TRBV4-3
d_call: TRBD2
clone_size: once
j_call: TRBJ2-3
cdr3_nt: TGCGCCAGCAGCCAAGACACTAGCGGGAGAGGGGATTTACGGACAGATACGCAGTATTTT
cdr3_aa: CASSQDTSGRGDLRTDTQYF

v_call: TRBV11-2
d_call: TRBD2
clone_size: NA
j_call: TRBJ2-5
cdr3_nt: TGTGCCAGCAGCTTATGGGCGGGAGGAGAGACCCAGTACTTC
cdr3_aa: CASSLWAGGETQYF

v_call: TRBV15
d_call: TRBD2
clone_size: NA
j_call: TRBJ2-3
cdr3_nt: TGTGCCACCAGCAGAGCTCGGACTAGCGGGAGGACAGATACGCAGTATTTT
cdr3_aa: CATSRARTSGRTDTQYF

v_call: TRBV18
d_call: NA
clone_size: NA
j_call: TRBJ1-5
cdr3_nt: TGTGCCAGCTCACCCGGGGGGGGTAGCAATCAGCCCCAGCATTTT
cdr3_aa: CASSPGGGSNQPQHF

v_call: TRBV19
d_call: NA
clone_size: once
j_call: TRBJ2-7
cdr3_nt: TGTGCCAGTAGTCCCCTGCCGCGGCTTGGCGGAGTTCGATCCTACGAGCAGTACTTC
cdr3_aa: CASSPLPRLGGVRSYEQYF

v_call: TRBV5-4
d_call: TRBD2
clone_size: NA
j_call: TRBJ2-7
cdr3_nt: TGTGCCAGCAGCCCCCGGGCGGGAGAGCCGTACGAGCAGTACTTC
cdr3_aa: CASSPRAGEPYEQYF

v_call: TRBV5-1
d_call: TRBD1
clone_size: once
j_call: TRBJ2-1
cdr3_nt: TGCGCCAGCAGCTTCGGCAGGGGGAATGAGCAGTTCTTC
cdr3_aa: CASSFGRGNEQFF

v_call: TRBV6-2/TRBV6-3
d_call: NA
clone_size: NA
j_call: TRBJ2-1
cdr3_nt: TGTGCCAGCAGTTACGGGGCCAGCTCCTACAATGAGCAGTTCTTC
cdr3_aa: CASSYGASSYNEQFF

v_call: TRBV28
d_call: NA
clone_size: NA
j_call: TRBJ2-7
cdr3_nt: TGTGCCAGCAGTTTCCAGGGTTACGAGCAGTACTTC
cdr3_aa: CASSFQGYEQYF

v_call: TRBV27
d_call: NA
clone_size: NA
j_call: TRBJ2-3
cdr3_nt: TGTGCCAGCAGTTTACGCCCGGGAAGCGCCATCACAGATACGCAGTATTTT
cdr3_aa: CASSLRPGSAITDTQYF

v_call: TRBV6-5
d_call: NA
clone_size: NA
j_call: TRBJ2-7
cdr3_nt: TGTGCCAGCAGTTCGGATCCGGACAGACCCTACGAGCAGTACTTC
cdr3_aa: CASSSDPDRPYEQYF

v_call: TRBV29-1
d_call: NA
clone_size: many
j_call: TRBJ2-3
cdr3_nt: TGCAGCGTTGAAGATCTCAAGACTGGTGGTGAAGATACGCAGTATTTT
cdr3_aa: CSVEDLKTGGEDTQYF

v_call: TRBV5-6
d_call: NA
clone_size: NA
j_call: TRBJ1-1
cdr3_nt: TGTGCCAGCAGCTTGGGCGGGGAAATGACTGAAGCTTTCTTT
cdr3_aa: CASSLGGEMTEAFF

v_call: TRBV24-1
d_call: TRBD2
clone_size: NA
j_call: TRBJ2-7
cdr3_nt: TGTGCCACCAGTGATCCTACTAGCGGGAGAACCTACGAGCAGTACTTC
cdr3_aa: CATSDPTSGRTYEQYF

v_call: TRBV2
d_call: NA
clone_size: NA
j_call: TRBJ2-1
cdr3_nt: TGTGCCGAGCACGGGGGACCGTGGAACAATGAGCAGTTCTTC
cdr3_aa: CAEHGGPWNNEQFF

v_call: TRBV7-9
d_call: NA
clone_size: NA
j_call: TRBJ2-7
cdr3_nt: TGTGCCAGCAGCTTAGTTACAGGGAAGGGCGAGCAGTACTTC
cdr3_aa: CASSLVTGKGEQYF

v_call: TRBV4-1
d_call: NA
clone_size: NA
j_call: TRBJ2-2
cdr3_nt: TGCGCCAGCAGCTTCTTTGCCGACTCGAACACCGGGGAGCTGTTTTTT
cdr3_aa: CASSFFADSNTGELFF

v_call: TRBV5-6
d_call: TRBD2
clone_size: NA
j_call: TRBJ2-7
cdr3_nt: TGTGCCAGCAGCTTTATTGGCGCTCCTAGCGGACCTATCTACGAGCAGTACTTC
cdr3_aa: CASSFIGAPSGPIYEQYF

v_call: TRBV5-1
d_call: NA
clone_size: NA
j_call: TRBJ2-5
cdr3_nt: TGCGCCAGCAGCCCGCAAGCGGTCACCCAAGAGACCCAGTACTTC
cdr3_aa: CASSPQAVTQETQYF

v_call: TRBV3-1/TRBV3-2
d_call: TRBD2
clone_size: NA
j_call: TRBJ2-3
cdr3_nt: TGTGCCAGCAGCCATAGCGTTCCTAGCGGGGATACGCAGTATTTT
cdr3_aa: CASSHSVPSGDTQYF

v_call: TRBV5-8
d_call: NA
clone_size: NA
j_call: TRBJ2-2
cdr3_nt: TGTGCCAGCAGCTTTTTAGTTTCGAACACCGGGGAGCTGTTTTTT
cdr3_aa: CASSFLVSNTGELFF

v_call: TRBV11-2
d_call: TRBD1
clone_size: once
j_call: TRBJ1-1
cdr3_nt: TGTGCCAGCAGCCCTTCTGGACAGGGCCTTCTAATTGAAGCTTTCTTT
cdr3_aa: CASSPSGQGLLIEAFF

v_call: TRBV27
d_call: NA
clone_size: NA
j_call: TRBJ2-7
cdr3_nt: TGTGCCAGCAGACATCAGGCGGGCAGAGAGTACGAGCAGTACTTC
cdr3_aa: CASRHQAGREYEQYF

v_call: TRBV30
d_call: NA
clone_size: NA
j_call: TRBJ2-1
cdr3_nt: TGTGCCTGGAAGGCGGGGTATGAGCAGTTCTTC
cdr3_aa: CAWKAGYEQFF

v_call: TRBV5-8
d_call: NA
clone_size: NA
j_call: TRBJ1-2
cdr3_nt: TGTGCCAGCAGCCCTCCGGATGGCTACACCTTC
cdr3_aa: CASSPPDGYTF

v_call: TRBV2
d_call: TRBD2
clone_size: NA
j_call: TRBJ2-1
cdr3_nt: TGTGCCAGCAGCGGGACTACCCTAGGGGAGCAGTTCTTC
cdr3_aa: CASSGTTLGEQFF

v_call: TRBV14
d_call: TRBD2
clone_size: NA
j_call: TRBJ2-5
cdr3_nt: TGTGCCAGCAGCCAACGACTAGCGTCTGAGACCCAGTACTTC
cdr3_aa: CASSQRLASETQYF

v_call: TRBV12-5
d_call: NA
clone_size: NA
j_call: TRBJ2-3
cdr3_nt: TGTGCTAGTGGTTTGCGAGGGAGAGATACGCAGTATTTT
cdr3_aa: CASGLRGRDTQYF

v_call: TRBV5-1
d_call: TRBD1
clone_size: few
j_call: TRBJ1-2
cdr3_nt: TGCGCCAGCAGCCCGAAGGACAGGGGAGGCTATGGCTACACCTTC
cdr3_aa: CASSPKDRGGYGYTF

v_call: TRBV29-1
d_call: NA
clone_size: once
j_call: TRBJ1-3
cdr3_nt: TGCAGCGCCTCAATCTCGGGAGCTGTCGGAAACACCATATATTTT
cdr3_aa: CSASISGAVGNTIYF

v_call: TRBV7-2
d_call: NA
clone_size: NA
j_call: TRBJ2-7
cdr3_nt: TGTGCCAGCAGCTTATTGGGCAGGAACGAGCAGTACTTC
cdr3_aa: CASSLLGRNEQYF

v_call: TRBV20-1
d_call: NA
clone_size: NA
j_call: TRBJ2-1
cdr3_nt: TGCAGTGCCCTAGCGAATGAGCAGTTCTTC
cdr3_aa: CSALANEQFF

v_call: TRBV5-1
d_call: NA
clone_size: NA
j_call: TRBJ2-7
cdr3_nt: TGCGCCAGCAGCGCTACGGGACAATCCTACGAGCAGTACTTC
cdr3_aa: CASSATGQSYEQYF

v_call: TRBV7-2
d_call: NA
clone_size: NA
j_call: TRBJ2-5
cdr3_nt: TGTGCCAGCAGCTTAGCGGTTTCGGGCAGGGCACTATTACATGAAGAGACCCAGTACTTC
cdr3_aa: CASSLAVSGRALLHEETQYF

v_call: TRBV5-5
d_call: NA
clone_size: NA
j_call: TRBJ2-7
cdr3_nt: TGTGCCAGCAATCTACAGGGGGCCTCCAGCGGGAGGGCCAGCTACGAGCAGTACTTC
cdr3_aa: CASNLQGASSGRASYEQYF

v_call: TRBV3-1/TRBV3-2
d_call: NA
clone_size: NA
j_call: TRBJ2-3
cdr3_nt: TGTGCCAGCAGCCAAGAAACGGGACTGGCAGATACGCAGTATTTT
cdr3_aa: CASSQETGLADTQYF